A single sample gave rise to the 3 T cell receptor beta chains below, sequenced in a study of CD8 T cells in ankylosing spondylitis. From the 5' RACE reads, TCRdb called clonotypes with MiXCR, one entry per CDR3 protein. The top ten hold approximately 35% of the sample, which has more than 25,000 distinct CDR3 sequences, 12% to 15% seen once. Source material: blood. The receptors were gathered from a male donor with ankylosing spondylitis or in good health (not recorded which).

This clonotype was counted between two and nine times. The V and J genes are TRBV6-2 or TRBV6-3 and TRBJ1-5; 7 nucleotides line up with TRBD1. With V trimmed by 5 bases and J by 0 bases, 10 bases remained unmatched. This CDR3 has 17 amino acids. Germline values: CDR1 MNHEY, CDR2 SVGEGT. The CDR3 sequence: CASSDPNRGHSNQPQHF. Here the CDR3 DNA reads TGTGCCAGCAGTGACCCTAACAGGGGACATAGCAATCAGCCCCAGCATTTT.

This chain's CDR3 is CAMGEGQANTGELFF. The CDR3 nucleotides are TGTGCCATGGGGGAGGGACAGGCGAACACCGGGGAGCTGTTTTTT. V is TRBV10-3 and J is TRBJ2-2; D is perhaps TRBD1 (8 bases). Trimming cost V 9 bases and J 0 bases, with 14 bases left between them. The CDR3 contains 15 residues. In germline, CDR1 is ENHRY, CDR2 SYGVKD.

This clonotype was seen more than once but under ten times. The V call is TRBV27, the J call TRBJ2-4; D ambiguous. Trimming removed 5 bases at V and 1 base at J, with 9 bases between. The CDR3 sequence is 14 residues long. Germline loops: CDR1 MNHEY, CDR2 SMNVEV (reference sequence). CDR3 sequence reads: CASSPWVAKNIQYF. DNA of the CDR3: TGTGCCAGCAGTCCGTGGGTGGCCAAAAACATTCAGTACTTC.